This T cell receptor beta chain was obtained from a study of T cells after yellow fever vaccination. The wider study: For low cell numbers, libraries were made with SMART-Seq v4 Ultra Low Input.

The germline CDR1 and CDR2 sequences are LNHNV and YYDKDF (reference sequence). The CDR3 totals 14 residues. Trimming took 0 bases from V and 7 from J, leaving 13 bases between them. Making TCR cDNA involved 5'RACE template switching, which added UMIs and a universal primer site. A single record per CDR3 protein comes from TCRdb applying MiXCR to the 5' RACE reads. The sample lists 450,000 to 550,000 distinct CDR3 sequences, 21% seen once, with less than 20% in the top ten. Study results and limitations: Researchers noted that a small share of clonotypes showed up in both CD4 and CD8 compartments. Abundant clonotypes from the bulk population could contaminate FACS-sorted repertoires.

In the case of this clonotype: The antigen remains undetermined.

This sample comprised PBMCs, obtained more than 20 days after the first yellow fever vaccination. The J gene is TRBJ2-7, the V gene TRBV15; the D call may be TRBD1 or TRBD2 (6 bases each). The receptor comes from a man younger than 30 who received the YFV17D yellow fever vaccine. The CDR3 bases are TGTGCCACCAGCAGAGATCCGGGGGCCAGGGAGCAGTACGTC. It is translated as CATSRDPGAREQYV.